Presented here are 30 T cell receptor beta chains from one specimen sequenced in a study of neurological immune-mediated disorders. TCRdb reprocessed the 5' RACE reads with MiXCR, giving one entry per CDR3 protein. The sample includes roughly 56,000 distinct CDR3 sequences, roughly an eighth of them seen just once. The sequencing input was PBMCs. Every receptor here comes from a man aged 60 to 69 in good health.

This clonotype was seen ten or more times. The chain is built from TRBV5-6 and TRBJ2-5; D not certain. Between the trimmed V and J ends, which lost 3 bases and 3 bases, there was a span of 15 bases. From germline, CDR1 is SGHDT and CDR2 YYEEEE. The CDR3 is 15 residues long. The DNA of the CDR3 is TGTGCCAGCAGCTCGAGTCAGTTGGGCAAAGAGACCCAGTACTTC. This sequence encodes CASSSSQLGKETQYF.

This clonotype was counted at least ten times. This chain links TRBV5-1 with TRBJ1-1; 8 bases agree with TRBD1. The germline gives CDR1 SGHRS, CDR2 YFSETQ. This CDR3 has 15 amino acids. V gave up 4 bases and J gave up 3 bases; unmatched junction bases: 8. Written as DNA, the CDR3 is TGCGCCAGCAGCCCGACGGACAGGGCCTACACTGAAGCTTTCTTT. Protein: CASSPTDRAYTEAFF.

This clonotype was counted ten times or more. The V call is TRBV20-1, the J call TRBJ1-2; D call uncertain. The V gene's germline CDR1 is DFQATT and CDR2 SNEGSKA (reference sequence). V was shortened by 0 bases and J by 4 bases, with 15 bases between the two germline ends. The CDR3 consists of 15 residues. The CDR3 sequence: CSARDLGSASYGYTF. The CDR3 nucleotides read TGCAGTGCTAGAGATCTCGGGAGTGCGAGCTATGGCTACACCTTC.

The chain has TRBV3-1 and TRBJ2-7; 10 bases align to TRBD2. The length of the CDR3 is 12 residues. The germline CDR1 and CDR2 sequences are LGHDT and YNNKEL (reference sequence). J was trimmed by 7 bases and V by 8 bases; bases with no gene match: 5. The CDR3 nucleotides read TGTGCCAGCTTAAGCGGGGGGGGTGAGCAGTACTTC. It encodes CASLSGGGEQYF.

Many counts were recorded for this clonotype. The chain employs TRBV5-1 and TRBJ2-3; D is uncertain. The CDR3 consists of 14 residues. V was cut by 6 bases and J by 5 bases, with 16 bases left in between. Germline CDR1 reads SGHRS; CDR2 reads YFSETQ. CDR3 sequence: CASTPPRPKDTQYF. The CDR3 nucleotides read TGCGCCAGCACCCCCCCACGCCCTAAAGATACGCAGTATTTT.

Ten or more counts support this clonotype. The V call is TRBV20-1, the J call TRBJ2-2, with D uncertain. Germline V gives CDR1 DFQATT, CDR2 SNEGSKA (reference sequence). Trimming cost V 2 bases and J 5 bases, with 12 bases left between them. The CDR3 is 14 amino acids. The CDR3 DNA is TGCAGTGCTAGAACGGGCCTAAGTACCGGGGAGCTGTTTTTT. Translating gives CSARTGLSTGELFF.

Many counts were recorded for this clonotype. A read error may produce the germline difference seen at one junction end. This chain joins TRBV28 and TRBJ1-1; D gene uncertain. From germline, CDR1 is MDHEN and CDR2 SYDVKM. The CDR3 is 14 amino acids. CDR3 residues: CASSLWRQNTEAFF. The CDR3 DNA reads TGTGCCAGCAGTCTATGGCGCCAGAACACTGAAGCTTTCTTT.

This clonotype was found many times. The V gene is TRBV14, the J gene TRBJ2-7, with D perhaps matching TRBD1 (6 bases). Trimming removed 0 bases from V and 6 bases from J, with 9 bases in between. CDR3 length: 13 amino acids. Germline V gene data show CDR1 as SGHDN and CDR2 as FVKESK. The CDR3 DNA sequence: TGTGCCAGCAGCCAAGACAGGGGTAGCGAGCAGTACTTC. It encodes CASSQDRGSEQYF.

There are many counts of this clonotype. V and J are TRBV6-2 or TRBV6-3 and TRBJ2-5, with D tentatively TRBD1 (7 bases). The CDR3 is 18 amino acids. The germline V gene has CDR1 MNHEY and CDR2 SVGEGT. Trimming stripped 0 bases from V and 0 bases from J, with 17 bases between. CDR3 loop: CASSYSMIGGGNQETQYF. The CDR3 bases are TGTGCCAGCAGTTACTCCATGATTGGAGGGGGCAACCAAGAGACCCAGTACTTC.

Ten or more counts support this clonotype. V gene TRBV7-2 combines with J gene TRBJ2-5; D might be TRBD2 (5 bases). The V end lost 4 bases, the J end lost 2 bases, and 11 bases lay between the germline ends. The germline CDR1 and CDR2 sequences are SGHTA and FQGNSA. The CDR3 loop spans 14 amino acids. The CDR3 DNA is TGTGCCAGCAGCTATGGGAGAGATCAAGAGACCCAGTACTTC. Amino acids: CASSYGRDQETQYF.

This clonotype was seen repeatedly, ten times or more. V gene TRBV5-6 combines with J gene TRBJ1-2; D unresolved. Trimming removed 4 bases from V and 0 bases from J, with 13 bases in between. The CDR3 has 15 residues. Germline V gene sequence: CDR1 SGHDT, CDR2 YYEEEE. The DNA of the CDR3 is TGTGCCAGCAGCACGGGGTTGAAAGCTAACTATGGCTACACCTTC. It codes for CASSTGLKANYGYTF.

This clonotype occurred many times. This chain joins TRBV5-1 and TRBJ1-1; D is undetermined. The CDR3 extends over 16 amino acids. Germline values: CDR1 SGHRS, CDR2 YFSETQ. With 4 bases removed from V and 3 bases from J, the gap between germline ends came to 19 bases. The CDR3, as DNA: TGCGCCAGCAGCCCCGGATTGCGAGTTGAGGACACTGAAGCTTTCTTT. The encoded protein is CASSPGLRVEDTEAFF.

This clonotype was seen repeatedly, ten times or more. V and J are TRBV7-2 and TRBJ1-5; a weak D match, TRBD1 (5 bases). V dropped 5 bases and J dropped 4 bases, with 15 bases sitting between them. Germline-derived CDR1 and CDR2 are SGHTA and FQGNSA. CDR3 size: 15 residues. The CDR3 DNA reads as TGTGCCAGCAGCCCCCACGGGGCAGATAATCAGCCCCAGCATTTT. This translates into CASSPHGADNQPQHF.

This clonotype was recorded at least ten times. The chain employs TRBV20-1 and TRBJ1-2; TRBD1 matches 8 bases. Germline values: CDR1 DFQATT, CDR2 SNEGSKA (reference sequence). Trimming removed 3 bases from V and 6 bases from J; junction bases left unmatched: 9. The CDR3 spans 14 residues. The CDR3: CSASRQGSSNGYTF. As DNA, the CDR3 is TGCAGTGCTAGCCGACAGGGGAGTTCCAATGGCTACACCTTC.

This clonotype was seen at least ten times. This chain uses TRBV7-9 with TRBJ2-7, with D possibly being TRBD1 (5 bases). The CDR3 sequence is 14 residues long. The V gene lost 1 base and the J gene lost 3 bases, with 10 bases spanning the gap. From germline, CDR1 is SEHNR and CDR2 FQNEAQ (reference sequence). The CDR3 here is CASSLGTRSYEQYF. As DNA, the CDR3 is TGTGCCAGCAGCTTAGGGACAAGGAGCTACGAGCAGTACTTC.

The table lists this clonotype with many counts. The V gene is TRBV28, the J gene TRBJ1-5; D unclear. Germline V gene sequence: CDR1 MDHEN, CDR2 SYDVKM. The CDR3 sequence is 14 residues long. V was clipped by 3 bases and J by 5 bases, with 11 bases between them. CDR3 in amino acids: CASSFRTDYQPQHF. The CDR3 DNA follows: TGTGCCAGCAGTTTTAGGACCGACTATCAGCCCCAGCATTTT.

This clonotype was seen repeatedly, ten times or more. This chain uses TRBV6-2 or TRBV6-3 with TRBJ1-1; 10 bases match TRBD1. Looked up from germline, CDR1 is MNHEY and CDR2 is SVGEGT. The V gene end was trimmed by 6 bases and the J gene end by 5 bases; junction bases not matched to a gene: 9. The CDR3 is 15 amino acids. CDR3 in DNA: TGTGCCAGCAGGACGACAGGGGGCAAGGGTACTGAAGCTTTCTTT. Its translation is CASRTTGGKGTEAFF.

This clonotype was recorded at least ten times. This sequence joins TRBV7-6 and TRBJ1-3, with D hard to call. The germline V and J ends were trimmed by 6 bases and 0 bases, with 9 bases remaining between them. This CDR3 has 14 amino acids. Germline values: CDR1 SGHVS, CDR2 FNYEAQ. CDR3 sequence: CASSRTLSGNTIYF. The CDR3 DNA follows: TGTGCCAGCAGTCGAACTCTCTCTGGAAACACCATATATTTT.

This clonotype was observed at least ten times. V usage is TRBV20-1 and J usage is TRBJ2-7; D call uncertain. The V end lost 1 base, the J end lost 1 base, and 5 bases lay between the germline ends. CDR1 is DFQATT, CDR2 SNEGSKA, per germline (reference sequence). CDR3 length: 12 amino acids. The CDR3 nucleotides are TGCAGTGCTAGAGGGAGTTCCTACGAGCAGTACTTC. Its translation is CSARGSSYEQYF.

Ten or more counts support this clonotype. The genes are TRBV7-8 and TRBJ2-1; D possibly corresponds to TRBD1 (6 bases). Trimming left V 0 bases short and J 3 bases short, with 9 bases between. Germline-derived CDR1 and CDR2 are SGHVS and FQNEAQ. This CDR3 region has 15 residues. CDR3 amino acids: CASSLAGALYNEQFF. In DNA form, the CDR3 reads TGTGCCAGCAGCTTAGCGGGGGCCCTCTACAATGAGCAGTTCTTC.

This clonotype was recorded at least ten times. The rearrangement joins TRBV5-1 to TRBJ2-1; 7 bases map to TRBD2. The CDR3 runs 16 residues. CDR1 and CDR2 (germline): SGHRS, YFSETQ. With 0 bases clipped from V and 0 bases from J, the junction kept 3 bases outside the gene matches. The CDR3 nucleotides are TGCGCCAGCAGCTTGGATCCGGGGGGCTCCTACAATGAGCAGTTCTTC. This translates into CASSLDPGGSYNEQFF.

This clonotype was seen many times. The chain couples TRBV5-1 to TRBJ1-2; D unresolved. The CDR3 length is 12 residues. Trimming removed 3 bases at V and 2 bases at J, with 5 bases between. Germline values: CDR1 SGHRS, CDR2 YFSETQ. The CDR3, as DNA: TGCGCCAGCAGCTCCCGGAACTATGGCTACACCTTC. Residues: CASSSRNYGYTF. Full variable domain (missing parts from reference TRBV5-1 and TRBJ1-2): KAGVTQTPRYLIKTRGQQVTLSCSPISGHRSVSWYQQTPGQGLQFLFEYFSETQRNKGNFPGRFSGRQFSNSRSEMNVSTLELGDSALYLCASSSRNYGYTFGSGTRLTVV.

CDR3 residues: CASSLRPDGYTF. CDR3 nucleotide sequence: TGTGCCAGCAGTTTACGGCCCGATGGCTACACCTTC. The chain recombines TRBV28 with TRBJ1-2; D uncertain. The CDR3 is made up of 12 amino acids. Germline V gene lookup returns CDR1 MDHEN and CDR2 SYDVKM. Trimming pared 2 bases from V and 6 bases from J, leaving 7 bases between.

This clonotype occurred many times. The chain carries TRBV4-1 and TRBJ2-5; D gene uncertain. V lost 2 bases and J 2 bases, leaving 12 bases between the germline ends. The germline gives CDR1 MGHRA, CDR2 YSYEKL. The CDR3 sequence is 15 residues long. The CDR3 DNA follows: TGCGCCAGCAGCCAACTGGGTGTTATACAAGAGACCCAGTACTTC. As protein: CASSQLGVIQETQYF.

This clonotype was detected ten times or more. This chain uses TRBV5-1 with TRBJ2-4; D may be TRBD1 (5 bases). This CDR3 contains 16 residues. Germline lookup yields CDR1 SGHRS and CDR2 YFSETQ. V was clipped by 2 bases and J by 0 bases, with 12 bases between them. CDR3 nucleotides: TGCGCCAGCAGCTTTCAGGGTTATGAAGCCAAAAACATTCAGTACTTC. It specifies CASSFQGYEAKNIQYF.

This clonotype came up many times. The chain joins TRBV20-1 to TRBJ2-3; 11 positions agree with TRBD2. CDR1 and CDR2 from the germline V gene are DFQATT and SNEGSKA (reference sequence). V shed 6 bases and J 6 bases; nucleotides not matched to a gene: 14. The CDR3 is made up of 16 amino acids. The CDR3 here is CSAVLAGAIYGDTQYF. The CDR3 bases are TGCAGTGCGGTACTAGCGGGGGCCATCTACGGGGATACGCAGTATTTT.

This clonotype was seen repeatedly, ten times or more. The chain is built from TRBV6-4 and TRBJ2-2; tentatively, D is TRBD1 (6 bases). V was trimmed by 6 bases and J by 4 bases, leaving 18 bases between them. This CDR3 contains 16 residues. Germline-derived CDR1 and CDR2 are MRHNA and SNTAGT. The CDR3 DNA sequence: TGTGCCAGCAGAAAGAGGGACAACCAAGGCACCGGGGAGCTGTTTTTT. Translated: CASRKRDNQGTGELFF.

This clonotype showed up many times. V is TRBV3-1 and J is TRBJ1-1, with TRBD1 as a possible D gene (6 bases). CDR3 size: 16 residues. The V and J ends lost 4 bases and 4 bases respectively, with 19 bases between them. CDR1 and CDR2 (germline): LGHDT, YNNKEL (reference sequence). CDR3 sequence: CASSPLGEGGATEAFF. Written as DNA, the CDR3 is TGTGCCAGCAGCCCTCTAGGGGAGGGGGGGGCCACTGAAGCTTTCTTT.

Of note for this clonotype: This could be a read error, since a much larger clone is one nucleotide away. The gene calls are TRBV28 and TRBJ1-6; D is unresolved. The germline V gene has CDR1 MDHEN and CDR2 SYDVKM. V gave up 7 bases and J gave up 10 bases, with 11 bases separating them. The CDR3 sequence is 12 residues long. CDR3 nucleotides: TGTGCCAGCATAGGATACGGGTCACCCCTCCACTTT. Translating gives CASIGYGSPLHF.

This clonotype was counted many times. The V call is TRBV14, the J call TRBJ1-3; D gene unclear. The CDR3 sequence is 15 residues long. Deletions cut 0 bases from V and 4 bases from J, with 10 bases between. CDR1 and CDR2 from the germline V gene are SGHDN and FVKESK. In DNA, the CDR3 is TGTGCCAGCAGCCAAGAGCGGATTGCCGGAAACACCATATATTTT. Amino acid sequence: CASSQERIAGNTIYF.